One TCR beta chain is described in this entry. Its specificity is unknown. The data are from a study of cytomegalovirus exposure and HLA in healthy donors. Study findings and constraints: In all likelihood, a cluster of highly shared sequence variants was a sequencing artifact.

Both 60 Vbeta primers and 13 Jbeta primers went into the PCR. Measured with immunoSEQ multiplex PCR; TCRdb has only the in-frame clones, and not every one. The sample yields 85,000 to 130,000 clones, around three quarters seen once. Germline lookup yields CDR1 LNHDA and CDR2 SQIVND (reference sequence). The CDR3 runs to 14 residues. Unmatched junction bases numbered 2, after V lost 4 bases and J lost 5 bases. Sequenced input: PBMCs. This receptor was taken from a woman younger than 35 in good health and CMV-seropositive. The J gene is TRBJ1-4, the V gene TRBV19, with 9 positions matching TRBD1. In DNA form, the CDR3 reads TGTGCCAGTAGTACCGGGACAGGGAATGAAAAACTGTTTTTT. Amino acid sequence: CASSTGTGNEKLFF.